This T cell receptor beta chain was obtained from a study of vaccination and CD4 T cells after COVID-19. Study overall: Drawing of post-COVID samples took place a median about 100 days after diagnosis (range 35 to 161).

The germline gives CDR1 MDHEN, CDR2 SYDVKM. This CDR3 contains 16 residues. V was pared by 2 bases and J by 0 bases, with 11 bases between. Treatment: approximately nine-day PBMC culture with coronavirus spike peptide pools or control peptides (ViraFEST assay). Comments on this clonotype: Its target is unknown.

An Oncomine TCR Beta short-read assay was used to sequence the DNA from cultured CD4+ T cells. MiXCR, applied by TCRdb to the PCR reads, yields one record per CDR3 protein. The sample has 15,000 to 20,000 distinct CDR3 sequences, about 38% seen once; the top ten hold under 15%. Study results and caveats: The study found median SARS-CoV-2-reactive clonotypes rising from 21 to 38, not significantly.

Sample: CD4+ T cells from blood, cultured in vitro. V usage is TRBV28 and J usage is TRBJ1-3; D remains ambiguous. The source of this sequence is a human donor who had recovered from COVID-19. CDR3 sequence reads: CASSLRVFSSGNTIYF. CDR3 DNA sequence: TGTGCCAGCAGTTTAAGGGTCTTTTCCTCTGGAAACACCATATATTTT.